A single TCR beta chain is shown here with its context. Germline V CDR1 and CDR2: MDHEN, SYDVKM. The CDR3 contains 14 residues. Trimming left V 6 bases short and J 0 bases short, with 9 bases between. The data stem from a study of blood T cell repertoires in COVID-19. At the level of the study: The United States, Italy and Spain supplied acute and convalescent COVID-19 samples. PBMCs, B-cell-depleted T cells, or T cells were the source of the cDNA or gDNA that made up the material.

The assay was immunoSEQ multiplex PCR, and TCRdb's table has in-frame clones only and misses some. The sample has 120,000 or so clones, roughly 87% seen once. The sample consisted of peripheral blood. The chain recombines TRBV28 with TRBJ1-3; D is unresolved. This clonotype was sampled from an elderly woman with acute or convalescent COVID-19. CDR3 DNA: TGTGCCAGCAGGACTCTGGTCTCTGGAAACACCATATATTTT. Translating gives CASRTLVSGNTIYF.